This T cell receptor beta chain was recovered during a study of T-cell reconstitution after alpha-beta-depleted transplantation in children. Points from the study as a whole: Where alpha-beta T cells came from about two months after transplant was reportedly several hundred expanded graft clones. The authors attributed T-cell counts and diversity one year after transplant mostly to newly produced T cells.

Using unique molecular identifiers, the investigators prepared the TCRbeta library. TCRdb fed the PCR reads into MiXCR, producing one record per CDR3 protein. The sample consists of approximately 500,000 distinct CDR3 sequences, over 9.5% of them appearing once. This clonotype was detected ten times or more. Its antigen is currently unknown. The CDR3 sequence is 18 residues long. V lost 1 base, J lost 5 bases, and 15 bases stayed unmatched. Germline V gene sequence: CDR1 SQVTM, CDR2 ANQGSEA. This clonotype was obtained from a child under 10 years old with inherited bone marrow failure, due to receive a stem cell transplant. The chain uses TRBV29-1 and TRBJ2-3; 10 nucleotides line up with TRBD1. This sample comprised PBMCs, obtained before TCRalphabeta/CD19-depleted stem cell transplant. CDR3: CSVEGVTGQGISLDTQYF. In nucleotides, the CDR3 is TGCAGCGTTGAAGGGGTCACGGGACAGGGGATATCGCTAGATACGCAGTATTTT.